This T cell receptor (beta chain) was found in a study of blood T cell repertoires in COVID-19 (dated by TCRdb to 2020 to 2022). In terms of the full investigation: Collaborator samples came from the United States, Italy and Spain and covered acute and convalescent phases of COVID-19. The material from the prospective study consisted of cDNA or gDNA derived from T cells, B-cell-depleted T cells, or PBMCs. The repertoires were released in a freely available public database intended as a resource for research on the immune response to SARS-CoV-2. Where available, HLA class I and class II types were taken from metadata supplied by the sample provider and were not determined by assay-based typing. The dataset comprised deeply sampled blood TCRbeta repertoires from subjects exposed to, actively infected with, or recovered from COVID-19. The samples were drawn from the first 160 participants of the ongoing ImmuneRACE study and from 1,254 subjects provided by 6 global collaborators. Sample metadata almost always included a de-identified subject ID, COVID-19 status, age in years and sex. Paper-wide results and their limitations: How much clinical and demographic metadata was included differed by source and by participant, and the metadata was provided uncurated.

The CDR3 spans 14 residues, from the cysteine through the phenylalanine. Left in the record is the CDR3 DNA by itself, 42 bases read in frame from the first base. V drops 1 base and J drops 2 bases, leaving 8 bases in between. CDR1 SGHTA and CDR2 FQGNSA were looked up in the germline V gene. In Seattle, one collaborating source enrolled patients while the infection was active and tracked those patients longitudinally over the course of disease. The collaborating institutions used their own protocols to collect whole blood in K2EDTA tubes. For TCRbeta analysis, collaborator samples were shipped as frozen whole blood, as isolated PBMCs, or as DNA extracted from either sample type. To note about this clone: The antigen it recognizes is unknown. Nothing much larger sits one base from this clone, and base qualities are not available.

The immunoSEQ Assay, a bias-controlled multiplex PCR, was used to amplify TCRbeta CDR3 regions from genomic DNA. The paper's data handling went like this. The number of nucleated cells in each sample was estimated by amplification of reference gene primers within the assay. To quantify the absolute abundance of each unique TCRbeta CDR3 rearrangement, sequence reads were collapsed and filtered. Productive Simpson clonality was computed per sample as the square root of Simpson's diversity index over productive rearrangements. As stored in TCRdb, this immuneACCESS dataset retains in-frame rearrangements with V and J assigned. A fraction of the clones does not appear; measured against another copy, unresolved V genes explain less than half of the discrepancy, and the remainder lacks a known reason. The V and J calls and the clone size are those of that table, but D and trimming were determined from the DNA. This sample comprises 300,000 to 400,000 clones, approximately 86% of them detected only once. Clones ranked in the top ten supply under 8.5% of the sample.

The chain was built from TRBV7-2 and TRBJ2-5, with no confidently assigned D gene. This clonotype originated in a woman in her fifties or sixties with COVID-19, enrolled during active disease. Source material: peripheral blood. The bases read TGTGCCAGCAGCTTAGTTTCGGTACAAGAGACCCAGTACTTC. It is translated as CASSLVSVQETQYF.